A single T cell receptor (beta chain) is shown here with its context. The V end was cut by 8 bases, the J end by 2 bases, with 15 bases between. Germline loops: CDR1 SEHNR, CDR2 FQNEAQ (reference sequence). CDR3 length: 15 residues. These data belong to a study of brain T cells in children with intractable seizures. Profiling relied on immunoSEQ multiplex PCR, and the TCRdb table lists in-frame clones only, not all of them. The data contain fewer than 85,000 clones, 93% of them seen just once; the ten biggest clones take up around 1.6%. The rearrangement uses TRBV7-9 and TRBJ2-2; perhaps TRBD2 as D (5 bases). The sequences come from peripheral blood, collected at surgery. The clonotype comes from a boy younger than two with tuberous sclerosis and intractable seizures. The CDR3 is CASAERTFNTGELFF. The CDR3 nucleotides are TGTGCCAGCGCTGAGCGGACGTTCAACACCGGGGAGCTGTTTTTT.